A selection of T cell receptor beta chains follows, all from one sample in a study of shared clonotypes between healthy human individuals. This table comes from immunoSEQ multiplex PCR, and its TCRdb copy is limited to in-frame clones, with some not included. The table lists about 2 million clones, roughly 96% of them singletons, with under 0.15% in the top ten. The sequenced sample was naive CD4+ T cells sorted from blood. The receptors here all came from a man in his late teens or twenties in good health. Both conserved end residues are part of each CDR3. A D gene is named only where the DNA matches it firmly. Clone size is stated in some rows and not others, as once, few, many or a class when expanded.

J gene: TRBJ2-7
V gene: TRBV11-2
D gene: TRBD2
clone size: NA
CDR3 DNA: TGTGCCAGCAGCCCACTTCCCGGGACTAGCAACGAGCAGTACTTC
CDR3 protein: CASSPLPGTSNEQYF

J gene: TRBJ2-3
V gene: TRBV7-9
D gene: NA
clone size: NA
CDR3 DNA: TGTGCCAGCAGCTCGCGACTAGCAGATACGCAGTATTTT
CDR3 protein: CASSSRLADTQYF

J gene: TRBJ2-7
V gene: TRBV19
D gene: TRBD2
clone size: NA
CDR3 DNA: TGTGCCAGTAGTACTCTAGCGGGAGTGGGAGAGCAGTACTTC
CDR3 protein: CASSTLAGVGEQYF

J gene: TRBJ2-3
V gene: TRBV19
D gene: NA
clone size: NA
CDR3 DNA: TGTGCCAGTAGTCCCCGGGTCCTCACAGATACGCAGTATTTT
CDR3 protein: CASSPRVLTDTQYF

J gene: TRBJ2-1
V gene: TRBV9
D gene: NA
clone size: NA
CDR3 DNA: TGTGCCAGCAGCGGCCGCAGGGACAATGAGCAGTTCTTC
CDR3 protein: CASSGRRDNEQFF

J gene: TRBJ1-2
V gene: TRBV6-1
D gene: TRBD1
clone size: NA
CDR3 DNA: TGTGCCAGCAGTGAAGAGTGGGACAGAAACTATGGCTACACCTTC
CDR3 protein: CASSEEWDRNYGYTF

J gene: TRBJ2-2
V gene: TRBV30
D gene: TRBD2
clone size: NA
CDR3 DNA: TGTGCCTGGGCCCCCCTGGGGAGGGTTGACGGGGAGCTGTTTTTT
CDR3 protein: CAWAPLGRVDGELFF

J gene: TRBJ1-5
V gene: TRBV19
D gene: TRBD1
clone size: NA
CDR3 DNA: TGTGCCAGTACAATCTCGGCTACTGGACAGGGACGGGGTCAGCCCCAGCATTTT
CDR3 protein: CASTISATGQGRGQPQHF

J gene: TRBJ2-5
V gene: TRBV18
D gene: NA
clone size: NA
CDR3 DNA: TGTGCCAGCTCACCCGTGGGGTATAGGGGTTCGGAGACCCAGTACTTC
CDR3 protein: CASSPVGYRGSETQYF

J gene: TRBJ2-7
V gene: TRBV10-1
D gene: NA
clone size: NA
CDR3 DNA: TGCGCCAGCAGCAGAGACAGCTCACAGGACGAGCAGTACTTC
CDR3 protein: CASSRDSSQDEQYF

J gene: TRBJ1-4
V gene: TRBV9
D gene: NA
clone size: once
CDR3 DNA: TGTGCCAGCAGCGTAGAGGAACGAAGGGGCGAAAAACTGTTTTTT
CDR3 protein: CASSVEERRGEKLFF

J gene: TRBJ1-2
V gene: TRBV19
D gene: NA
clone size: NA
CDR3 DNA: TGTGCCAGTAGTATTGCTGAAGGGTATGGCTACACCTTC
CDR3 protein: CASSIAEGYGYTF

J gene: TRBJ2-7
V gene: TRBV6-5
D gene: NA
clone size: NA
CDR3 DNA: TGTGCCAGCAGTTACTCTTGGGGTACGGACGAGCAGTACTTC
CDR3 protein: CASSYSWGTDEQYF

J gene: TRBJ2-7
V gene: TRBV7-2
D gene: NA
clone size: NA
CDR3 DNA: TGTGCCAGCAGCCCTTACTACATTAGTGAGCAGTACTTC
CDR3 protein: CASSPYYISEQYF

J gene: TRBJ1-2
V gene: TRBV7-9
D gene: TRBD1
clone size: NA
CDR3 DNA: TGTGCCAGCAGCCCTAGACAGGGGAACTATGGCTACACCTTC
CDR3 protein: CASSPRQGNYGYTF

J gene: TRBJ1-5
V gene: TRBV18
D gene: NA
clone size: NA
CDR3 DNA: TGTGCCAGCTCATCCACGACGGGGGTAGGCAATCAGCCCCAGCATTTT
CDR3 protein: CASSSTTGVGNQPQHF

J gene: TRBJ1-5
V gene: TRBV5-1
D gene: NA
clone size: NA
CDR3 DNA: TGCGCCAGCAGCTTGGTGGCAGGCCTCAATCAGCCCCAGCATTTT
CDR3 protein: CASSLVAGLNQPQHF

J gene: TRBJ2-7
V gene: TRBV18
D gene: NA
clone size: NA
CDR3 DNA: TGTGCCAGCTCACCACGGATGCTAGATGACGAGCAGTACTTC
CDR3 protein: CASSPRMLDDEQYF

J gene: TRBJ1-1
V gene: TRBV4-3
D gene: TRBD1
clone size: NA
CDR3 DNA: TGCGCCAGCAGCCAAAAGGGACAGGGCTCCACTGAAGCTTTCTTT
CDR3 protein: CASSQKGQGSTEAFF

J gene: TRBJ1-6
V gene: TRBV7-2
D gene: TRBD1
clone size: NA
CDR3 DNA: TGTGCCAGCAGCTTAGATAGGACAGGGAATAATTCACCCCTCCACTTT
CDR3 protein: CASSLDRTGNNSPLHF

J gene: TRBJ2-5
V gene: TRBV7-9
D gene: TRBD2
clone size: NA
CDR3 DNA: TGTGCCAGCAGCTTTGCTAGCGGGGCTGGTCAAGAGACCCAGTACTTC
CDR3 protein: CASSFASGAGQETQYF

J gene: TRBJ2-3
V gene: TRBV5-1
D gene: NA
clone size: NA
CDR3 DNA: TGCGCCAGCACCAGCACAGATACGCAGTATTTT
CDR3 protein: CASTSTDTQYF

J gene: TRBJ2-1
V gene: TRBV25-1
D gene: TRBD1
clone size: NA
CDR3 DNA: TGTGCCAGCGGAAAGGGTGACAGGGCAAATGAGCAGTTCTTC
CDR3 protein: CASGKGDRANEQFF

J gene: TRBJ2-2
V gene: TRBV18
D gene: TRBD2
clone size: once
CDR3 DNA: TGTGCCAGCTCACAGGGACTAGCGGGAGCCGAGAACACCGGGGAGCTGTTTTTT
CDR3 protein: CASSQGLAGAENTGELFF

J gene: TRBJ1-6
V gene: TRBV18
D gene: NA
clone size: NA
CDR3 DNA: TGTGCCAGCTCAGCCACCCCACTGAGCTCCTATAATTCACCCCTCCACTTT
CDR3 protein: CASSATPLSSYNSPLHF

J gene: TRBJ1-1
V gene: TRBV5-4
D gene: NA
clone size: NA
CDR3 DNA: TGTGCCAGCAGTCTGGGACTGGGCGAAGCTTTCTTT
CDR3 protein: CASSLGLGEAFF

J gene: TRBJ1-1
V gene: TRBV5-1
D gene: NA
clone size: NA
CDR3 DNA: TGCGCCAGCAGCCCCACAACAGGATTCGGTGAAGCTTTCTTT
CDR3 protein: CASSPTTGFGEAFF

J gene: TRBJ2-1
V gene: TRBV7-9
D gene: NA
clone size: NA
CDR3 DNA: TGTGCCAGCAGCTTAGACGGTTTGACCTACAATGAGCAGTTCTTC
CDR3 protein: CASSLDGLTYNEQFF

J gene: TRBJ2-7
V gene: TRBV6-6
D gene: NA
clone size: NA
CDR3 DNA: TGTGCCAGCAGTTACTTAGGGCCTAACTCCTACGAGCAGTACTTC
CDR3 protein: CASSYLGPNSYEQYF

J gene: TRBJ1-2
V gene: TRBV6-1
D gene: NA
clone size: NA
CDR3 DNA: TGTGCCAGCAGTGTTGAGACAGAAGGCTATGGCTACACCTTC
CDR3 protein: CASSVETEGYGYTF

J gene: TRBJ2-6
V gene: TRBV6-1
D gene: NA
clone size: NA
CDR3 DNA: TGTGCCAGCACACGGGCGTCTGGGGCCAACGTCCTGACTTTC
CDR3 protein: CASTRASGANVLTF

J gene: TRBJ1-5
V gene: TRBV19
D gene: NA
clone size: NA
CDR3 DNA: TGTGCCAGTAGTGAACAGGGCAGGTGGGCCCAGCATTTT
CDR3 protein: CASSEQGRWAQHF

J gene: TRBJ2-7
V gene: TRBV28
D gene: NA
clone size: once
CDR3 DNA: TGTGCCAGCAGTCCCCAGGGGCCCTTTAGGGAGCAGTACTTC
CDR3 protein: CASSPQGPFREQYF

J gene: TRBJ1-4
V gene: TRBV19
D gene: NA
clone size: NA
CDR3 DNA: TGTGCCAGTAGTATCCGGGCCACAGCCGGTAATGAAAAACTGTTTTTT
CDR3 protein: CASSIRATAGNEKLFF

J gene: TRBJ1-5
V gene: TRBV7-9
D gene: TRBD1
clone size: NA
CDR3 DNA: TGTGCCAGCAGCGGGCCAGGGGGAGGTAGCAATCAGCCCCAGCATTTT
CDR3 protein: CASSGPGGGSNQPQHF

J gene: TRBJ1-1
V gene: TRBV5-6
D gene: TRBD1
clone size: once
CDR3 DNA: TGTGCCAGCAGCTTCCGGGACAGGGGCACTGAAGCTTTCTTT
CDR3 protein: CASSFRDRGTEAFF

J gene: TRBJ1-5
V gene: TRBV7-2
D gene: NA
clone size: NA
CDR3 DNA: TGTGCCAGCAGCTTACAGGGTAGGGGCAATCAGCCCCAGCATTTT
CDR3 protein: CASSLQGRGNQPQHF

J gene: TRBJ2-1
V gene: TRBV7-7
D gene: TRBD1
clone size: NA
CDR3 DNA: TGTGCTAGCAGCTTAGGGGGCGGCATTCAACAGTTCTTC
CDR3 protein: CASSLGGGIQQFF

J gene: TRBJ2-2
V gene: TRBV28
D gene: TRBD2
clone size: NA
CDR3 DNA: TGTGCCAGCAGTACTAGCGGGGGTAACGGGGAGCTGTTTTTT
CDR3 protein: CASSTSGGNGELFF

J gene: TRBJ1-3
V gene: TRBV29-1
D gene: NA
clone size: NA
CDR3 DNA: TGCAGCGTTGTGGAGGGCCCCGCTGGAAACACCATATATTTT
CDR3 protein: CSVVEGPAGNTIYF

J gene: TRBJ2-7
V gene: TRBV7-7
D gene: TRBD1
clone size: NA
CDR3 DNA: TGTGCTAGCAGCGCCGACAGGGGCTACGAGCAGTACTTC
CDR3 protein: CASSADRGYEQYF

J gene: TRBJ2-5
V gene: TRBV5-1
D gene: NA
clone size: NA
CDR3 DNA: TGCGCCAGCAGCTTGATCACCGGGACGGAGCAAGAGACCCAGTACTTC
CDR3 protein: CASSLITGTEQETQYF

J gene: TRBJ2-3
V gene: TRBV7-9
D gene: TRBD1
clone size: NA
CDR3 DNA: TGTGCCAGCAGCCCAGGACAGGGAACAGATACGCAGTATTTT
CDR3 protein: CASSPGQGTDTQYF

J gene: TRBJ1-2
V gene: TRBV2
D gene: NA
clone size: NA
CDR3 DNA: TGTGCCAGCAGTGAGGGGGCGACTCGCTATGGCTACACCTTC
CDR3 protein: CASSEGATRYGYTF

J gene: TRBJ2-5
V gene: TRBV5-4
D gene: TRBD1
clone size: NA
CDR3 DNA: TGTGCCAGCAGCTCGTCGACAGGGGTACAAGAGACCCAGTACTTC
CDR3 protein: CASSSSTGVQETQYF

J gene: TRBJ2-7
V gene: TRBV28
D gene: TRBD1
clone size: NA
CDR3 DNA: TGTGCCAGCAGTGGGCCGACAGGGCCCCAGCGCGAGCAGTACTTC
CDR3 protein: CASSGPTGPQREQYF

J gene: TRBJ1-2
V gene: TRBV10-3
D gene: NA
clone size: once
CDR3 DNA: TGTGCCATCAGTGAGTCCAACGGCCTTAACTATGGCTACACCTTC
CDR3 protein: CAISESNGLNYGYTF

J gene: TRBJ2-3
V gene: TRBV2
D gene: NA
clone size: once
CDR3 DNA: TGTGCCAGCAGTGAACTTCGGGGGTGGGAAGATACGCAGTATTTT
CDR3 protein: CASSELRGWEDTQYF

J gene: TRBJ1-5
V gene: TRBV2
D gene: NA
clone size: NA
CDR3 DNA: TGTGCCAGCAGTGAAGTATTCCTGGGAAATCAGCCCCAGCATTTT
CDR3 protein: CASSEVFLGNQPQHF

J gene: TRBJ2-7
V gene: TRBV14
D gene: TRBD1
clone size: once
CDR3 DNA: TGTGCCAGCAGCCAACTCGGGACAGCTATCAACGAGCAGTACTTC
CDR3 protein: CASSQLGTAINEQYF

J gene: TRBJ2-1
V gene: TRBV14
D gene: TRBD2
clone size: NA
CDR3 DNA: TGTGCCAGCAGCCATGTAGCGGGAAACAGAAATGAGCAGTTCTTC
CDR3 protein: CASSHVAGNRNEQFF

J gene: TRBJ2-7
V gene: TRBV29-1
D gene: TRBD2
clone size: few
CDR3 DNA: TGCAGCGTTTACGGACGGGAGGACTCCTACGAGCAGTACTTC
CDR3 protein: CSVYGREDSYEQYF

J gene: TRBJ1-1
V gene: TRBV5-1
D gene: TRBD1
clone size: NA
CDR3 DNA: TGCGCCAGCAGCTTGGAACAGGGGTTTACTGAAGCTTTCTTT
CDR3 protein: CASSLEQGFTEAFF